Below, one T cell receptor beta chain is given with its context. This entry belongs to a study of blood T cell repertoires in COVID-19. The method was immunoSEQ multiplex PCR; TCRdb's version includes in-frame clones alone and lacks a portion of them. Of about 200,000 clones listed, roughly four fifths were seen once; the top ten hold 12%. Sequenced input: PBMCs or T cells enriched from blood (not recorded which). The sequence came from a middle-aged man who had recovered from COVID-19.

The CDR3 DNA is TGTGCCAGCAGCGGACGGGAGTCCCACTATGGCTACACCTTC. Protein: CASSGRESHYGYTF. V usage is TRBV28 and J usage is TRBJ1-2; no reliable D call. Germline-derived CDR1 and CDR2 are MDHEN and SYDVKM. The germline V and J ends were trimmed by 6 bases and 3 bases, with 14 bases remaining between them. The CDR3 covers 14 residues.